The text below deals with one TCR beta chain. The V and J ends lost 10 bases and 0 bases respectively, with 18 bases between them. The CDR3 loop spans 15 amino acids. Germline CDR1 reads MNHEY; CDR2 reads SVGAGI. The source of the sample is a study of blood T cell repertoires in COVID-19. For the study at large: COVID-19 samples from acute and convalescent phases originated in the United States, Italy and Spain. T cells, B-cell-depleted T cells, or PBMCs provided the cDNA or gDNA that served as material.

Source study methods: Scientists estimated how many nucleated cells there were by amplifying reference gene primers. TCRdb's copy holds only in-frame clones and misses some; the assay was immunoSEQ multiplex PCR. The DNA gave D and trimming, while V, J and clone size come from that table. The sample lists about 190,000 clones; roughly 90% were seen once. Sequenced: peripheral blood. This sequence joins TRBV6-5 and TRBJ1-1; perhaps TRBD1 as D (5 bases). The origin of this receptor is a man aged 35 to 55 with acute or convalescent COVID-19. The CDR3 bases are TGTGCCATACTACTCGAAGGACAAATGAACACTGAAGCTTTCTTT. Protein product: CAILLEGQMNTEAFF.